Listed below are T cell receptor beta chains from one sample, sequenced in a study of T cell repertoires in ileal Crohn's disease. Clones were sequenced by immunoSEQ multiplex PCR, and TCRdb holds only the in-frame ones, with some missing. This table has around 7,500 clones, 60% to 75% appearing once. Source material: ileal tissue. The source is an adult with Crohn's disease. Each CDR3 is given with its conserved first and last residue. Fields, in order: J gene, D gene, clone size, V gene, CDR3 DNA, CDR3 protein. The D gene is left open where the match is weak. For some rows the clone size is stated as once, few or many, or as a class when expanded; others skip it.

TRBJ2-2	-	-	TRBV11-2	TGTGCCAGCAGCCCTGCCAGGCGGCAGGACTTAGGCGGGGAGCTGTTTTTT	CASSPARRQDLGGELFF
TRBJ1-1	-	-	TRBV18	TGTGCCAGCTCACCGTATAGATTGGACACTGAAGCTTTCTTT	CASSPYRLDTEAFF
TRBJ2-1	TRBD2	once	TRBV6-1	TGTGCCAGCAGTGAAGCGCGCGGGGGGGCCAGCTACAATGAGCAGTTCTTC	CASSEARGGASYNEQFF
TRBJ2-5	-	-	TRBV11-3	TGTGCCAGCAGCTTGGGGAACAGGGAACAAGAGACCCAGTACTTC	CASSLGNREQETQYF
TRBJ2-2	-	-	TRBV30	TGTGCCTGGAGTGCTTATTTTCCCCAGGCAACCGGGGAGCTGTTTTTT	CAWSAYFPQATGELFF
TRBJ1-1	TRBD1	few	TRBV4-1	TGCGCCAGCAGCCAGACAGGGTTGGATGCTTTCTTT	CASSQTGLDAFF
TRBJ1-1	-	-	TRBV19	TGTGCCAGTAAAACCAGGGGTATAAACACTGAAGCTTTCTTT	CASKTRGINTEAFF
TRBJ2-6	-	-	TRBV6-1	TGTGCCAGCAGGAGAGAATCTGGGGCCAACGTCCTGACTTTC	CASRRESGANVLTF
TRBJ2-2	-	-	TRBV18	TGTGCCAGCTCACCCCCTACAGGTACCACCGGGGAGCTGTTTTTT	CASSPPTGTTGELFF
TRBJ1-6	TRBD1	-	TRBV27	TGTGCCAGCAGTCCTGGACAGGGTGTCTCACCCCTCCACTTT	CASSPGQGVSPLHF
TRBJ1-4	TRBD1	few	TRBV19	TGTGCCAGTAGTTTCGGCCCAGGGGGTGAAAAACTGTTTTTT	CASSFGPGGEKLFF
TRBJ1-1	-	few	TRBV19	TGTGCCAGTAGTCGGGACATTAGTGAAGCTTTCTTT	CASSRDISEAFF
TRBJ2-3	TRBD2	-	TRBV6-4	TGTGCCAGCAGTGAGACTAGCGGGGGGGCAGATACGCAGTATTTT	CASSETSGGADTQYF
TRBJ2-1	TRBD2	-	TRBV7-3	TGTGCCAGCAGCCCAAGCGGGGGGGACCGCGGTGAGCAGTTCTTC	CASSPSGGDRGEQFF
TRBJ2-5	TRBD2	-	TRBV10-2	TGCGCCAGCGCCGGGACTAGGGTAGAGACCCAGTACTTC	CASAGTRVETQYF
TRBJ2-5	TRBD2	once	TRBV7-2	TGTGCCAGCAGCGCTAAACGAAACCTAGCGGGTTTTCAAGAGACCCAGTACTTC	CASSAKRNLAGFQETQYF
TRBJ1-1	-	medium-sized	TRBV6-6	TGTGCCAGCAATTTACTAGCGGCCGCTGAAGCTTTCTTT	CASNLLAAAEAFF
TRBJ2-7	-	medium-sized	TRBV7-2	TGTGCCAGCAGCTTAAGGGGCCTTAAGGGCGAGTTC	CASSLRGLKGEF
TRBJ2-7	-	-	TRBV6-4	TGTGCCAGCAGCGTCCAGGGCCGAGACCCCTACGAGCAGTACTTC	CASSVQGRDPYEQYF
TRBJ2-2	-	few	TRBV14	TGTGCCAGCAGCCAAGGGGTCGGAGCTCGCACCGGGGAGCTGTTTTTT	CASSQGVGARTGELFF
TRBJ1-1	-	-	TRBV11-2	TGTGCCAGCAGCCTGGCCACTGAAGCTTTCTTT	CASSLATEAFF
TRBJ2-7	TRBD2	-	TRBV11-2	TGTGCCAGCAGCTTAGGGGTAGCGGGGGCCGAGCAGTACTTC	CASSLGVAGAEQYF
TRBJ2-7	TRBD1	-	TRBV6-1	TGTGCCAGCACCTACTCCCGAGGGACAGGGACCGAGCAGTACTTC	CASTYSRGTGTEQYF
TRBJ1-3	-	-	TRBV29-1	TGCAGCGTTGAAACCAGGGGAGGAAACACCATATATTTT	CSVETRGGNTIYF
TRBJ2-7	-	-	TRBV18	TGTGCCAGCTCACCTCCGGGGATCCCCTACGAGCAGTACTTC	CASSPPGIPYEQYF
TRBJ1-1	TRBD1	-	TRBV18	TGTGCCAGCTCACTACAGGGGTGGGAGAACACTGAAGCTTTCTTT	CASSLQGWENTEAFF
TRBJ2-2	-	once	TRBV6-6	TGTGCCAGCAGTTACGAGTCCGGGGAGCTGTTTTTT	CASSYESGELFF
TRBJ1-1	TRBD1	few	TRBV27	TGTGCCAGCAGTCTGACAGGGGGCATCACTGAAGCTTTCTTT	CASSLTGGITEAFF
TRBJ2-5	-	once	TRBV18	TGTGCCAGCTCACCACCTCCGGGACTCCCAAGATACCCCCAAGAGACCCAGTACTTC	CASSPPPGLPRYPQETQYF
TRBJ2-1	TRBD1	-	TRBV27	TGTGCCAGCAGTCAGGGACAGCGCCCCTGGTATGAGCAGTTCTTC	CASSQGQRPWYEQFF
TRBJ2-2	-	-	TRBV9	TGTGCCAGCAGCGTAGATGTGGGGGCGGGCACCGGGGAGCTGTTTTTT	CASSVDVGAGTGELFF
TRBJ2-7	TRBD1	-	TRBV12-5	TGTGCTAGTGGTTGGACAGGGCGTCCCTGCGAGCAGTACTTC	CASGWTGRPCEQYF
TRBJ2-2	TRBD1	-	TRBV10-3	TGTGCCATCAGTGAGTCGTACATTTTCCAGGGACAGGGCACCGGGGAGCTGTTTTTT	CAISESYIFQGQGTGELFF
TRBJ2-5	TRBD2	-	TRBV14	TGTGCCAGCAGCCAAGCTCGCATAGCGGGCGCAGAGACCCAGTACTTC	CASSQARIAGAETQYF
TRBJ1-6	-	-	TRBV5-6	TGTGCCAGCAGCTTGTTTCAGGAAAACTCCTATAATTCACCCCTCCACTTT	CASSLFQENSYNSPLHF
TRBJ2-1	-	once	TRBV4-2	TGTGCCAGCAGCCCAAATATAGGGGGTAATGAGCAGTTCTTC	CASSPNIGGNEQFF
TRBJ2-2	TRBD1	-	TRBV7-8	TGTGCCAGCCAACAGGGGATAACCGGGGAGCTGTTTTTT	CASQQGITGELFF
TRBJ1-5	-	-	TRBV5-8	TGTGCCAGCAGCGCGCAGCGGAGGATCTCAAGCAATCAGCCCCAGCATTTT	CASSAQRRISSNQPQHF
TRBJ2-7	TRBD2	-	TRBV27	TGTGCCAGCAGTGTGCTGACTAGCGGCCCTCCCTACGAGCAGTACTTC	CASSVLTSGPPYEQYF
TRBJ1-1	-	-	TRBV2	TGTGCCAGCAAAGGGACACAGAACACTGAAGCTTTCTTT	CASKGTQNTEAFF
TRBJ2-7	-	-	TRBV27	TGTGCCAGCAGTTATTTTGACAGGCACGAGCAGTACTTC	CASSYFDRHEQYF